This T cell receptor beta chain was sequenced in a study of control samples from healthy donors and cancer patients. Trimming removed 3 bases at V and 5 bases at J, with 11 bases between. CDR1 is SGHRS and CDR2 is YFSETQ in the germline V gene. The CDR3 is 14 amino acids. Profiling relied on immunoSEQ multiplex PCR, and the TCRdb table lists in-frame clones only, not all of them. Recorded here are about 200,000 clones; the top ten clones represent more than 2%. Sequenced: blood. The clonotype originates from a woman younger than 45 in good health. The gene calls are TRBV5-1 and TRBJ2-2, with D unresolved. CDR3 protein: CASSSDLVTGELFF. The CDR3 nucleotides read TGCGCCAGCAGCTCCGACCTGGTAACCGGGGAGCTGTTTTTT.